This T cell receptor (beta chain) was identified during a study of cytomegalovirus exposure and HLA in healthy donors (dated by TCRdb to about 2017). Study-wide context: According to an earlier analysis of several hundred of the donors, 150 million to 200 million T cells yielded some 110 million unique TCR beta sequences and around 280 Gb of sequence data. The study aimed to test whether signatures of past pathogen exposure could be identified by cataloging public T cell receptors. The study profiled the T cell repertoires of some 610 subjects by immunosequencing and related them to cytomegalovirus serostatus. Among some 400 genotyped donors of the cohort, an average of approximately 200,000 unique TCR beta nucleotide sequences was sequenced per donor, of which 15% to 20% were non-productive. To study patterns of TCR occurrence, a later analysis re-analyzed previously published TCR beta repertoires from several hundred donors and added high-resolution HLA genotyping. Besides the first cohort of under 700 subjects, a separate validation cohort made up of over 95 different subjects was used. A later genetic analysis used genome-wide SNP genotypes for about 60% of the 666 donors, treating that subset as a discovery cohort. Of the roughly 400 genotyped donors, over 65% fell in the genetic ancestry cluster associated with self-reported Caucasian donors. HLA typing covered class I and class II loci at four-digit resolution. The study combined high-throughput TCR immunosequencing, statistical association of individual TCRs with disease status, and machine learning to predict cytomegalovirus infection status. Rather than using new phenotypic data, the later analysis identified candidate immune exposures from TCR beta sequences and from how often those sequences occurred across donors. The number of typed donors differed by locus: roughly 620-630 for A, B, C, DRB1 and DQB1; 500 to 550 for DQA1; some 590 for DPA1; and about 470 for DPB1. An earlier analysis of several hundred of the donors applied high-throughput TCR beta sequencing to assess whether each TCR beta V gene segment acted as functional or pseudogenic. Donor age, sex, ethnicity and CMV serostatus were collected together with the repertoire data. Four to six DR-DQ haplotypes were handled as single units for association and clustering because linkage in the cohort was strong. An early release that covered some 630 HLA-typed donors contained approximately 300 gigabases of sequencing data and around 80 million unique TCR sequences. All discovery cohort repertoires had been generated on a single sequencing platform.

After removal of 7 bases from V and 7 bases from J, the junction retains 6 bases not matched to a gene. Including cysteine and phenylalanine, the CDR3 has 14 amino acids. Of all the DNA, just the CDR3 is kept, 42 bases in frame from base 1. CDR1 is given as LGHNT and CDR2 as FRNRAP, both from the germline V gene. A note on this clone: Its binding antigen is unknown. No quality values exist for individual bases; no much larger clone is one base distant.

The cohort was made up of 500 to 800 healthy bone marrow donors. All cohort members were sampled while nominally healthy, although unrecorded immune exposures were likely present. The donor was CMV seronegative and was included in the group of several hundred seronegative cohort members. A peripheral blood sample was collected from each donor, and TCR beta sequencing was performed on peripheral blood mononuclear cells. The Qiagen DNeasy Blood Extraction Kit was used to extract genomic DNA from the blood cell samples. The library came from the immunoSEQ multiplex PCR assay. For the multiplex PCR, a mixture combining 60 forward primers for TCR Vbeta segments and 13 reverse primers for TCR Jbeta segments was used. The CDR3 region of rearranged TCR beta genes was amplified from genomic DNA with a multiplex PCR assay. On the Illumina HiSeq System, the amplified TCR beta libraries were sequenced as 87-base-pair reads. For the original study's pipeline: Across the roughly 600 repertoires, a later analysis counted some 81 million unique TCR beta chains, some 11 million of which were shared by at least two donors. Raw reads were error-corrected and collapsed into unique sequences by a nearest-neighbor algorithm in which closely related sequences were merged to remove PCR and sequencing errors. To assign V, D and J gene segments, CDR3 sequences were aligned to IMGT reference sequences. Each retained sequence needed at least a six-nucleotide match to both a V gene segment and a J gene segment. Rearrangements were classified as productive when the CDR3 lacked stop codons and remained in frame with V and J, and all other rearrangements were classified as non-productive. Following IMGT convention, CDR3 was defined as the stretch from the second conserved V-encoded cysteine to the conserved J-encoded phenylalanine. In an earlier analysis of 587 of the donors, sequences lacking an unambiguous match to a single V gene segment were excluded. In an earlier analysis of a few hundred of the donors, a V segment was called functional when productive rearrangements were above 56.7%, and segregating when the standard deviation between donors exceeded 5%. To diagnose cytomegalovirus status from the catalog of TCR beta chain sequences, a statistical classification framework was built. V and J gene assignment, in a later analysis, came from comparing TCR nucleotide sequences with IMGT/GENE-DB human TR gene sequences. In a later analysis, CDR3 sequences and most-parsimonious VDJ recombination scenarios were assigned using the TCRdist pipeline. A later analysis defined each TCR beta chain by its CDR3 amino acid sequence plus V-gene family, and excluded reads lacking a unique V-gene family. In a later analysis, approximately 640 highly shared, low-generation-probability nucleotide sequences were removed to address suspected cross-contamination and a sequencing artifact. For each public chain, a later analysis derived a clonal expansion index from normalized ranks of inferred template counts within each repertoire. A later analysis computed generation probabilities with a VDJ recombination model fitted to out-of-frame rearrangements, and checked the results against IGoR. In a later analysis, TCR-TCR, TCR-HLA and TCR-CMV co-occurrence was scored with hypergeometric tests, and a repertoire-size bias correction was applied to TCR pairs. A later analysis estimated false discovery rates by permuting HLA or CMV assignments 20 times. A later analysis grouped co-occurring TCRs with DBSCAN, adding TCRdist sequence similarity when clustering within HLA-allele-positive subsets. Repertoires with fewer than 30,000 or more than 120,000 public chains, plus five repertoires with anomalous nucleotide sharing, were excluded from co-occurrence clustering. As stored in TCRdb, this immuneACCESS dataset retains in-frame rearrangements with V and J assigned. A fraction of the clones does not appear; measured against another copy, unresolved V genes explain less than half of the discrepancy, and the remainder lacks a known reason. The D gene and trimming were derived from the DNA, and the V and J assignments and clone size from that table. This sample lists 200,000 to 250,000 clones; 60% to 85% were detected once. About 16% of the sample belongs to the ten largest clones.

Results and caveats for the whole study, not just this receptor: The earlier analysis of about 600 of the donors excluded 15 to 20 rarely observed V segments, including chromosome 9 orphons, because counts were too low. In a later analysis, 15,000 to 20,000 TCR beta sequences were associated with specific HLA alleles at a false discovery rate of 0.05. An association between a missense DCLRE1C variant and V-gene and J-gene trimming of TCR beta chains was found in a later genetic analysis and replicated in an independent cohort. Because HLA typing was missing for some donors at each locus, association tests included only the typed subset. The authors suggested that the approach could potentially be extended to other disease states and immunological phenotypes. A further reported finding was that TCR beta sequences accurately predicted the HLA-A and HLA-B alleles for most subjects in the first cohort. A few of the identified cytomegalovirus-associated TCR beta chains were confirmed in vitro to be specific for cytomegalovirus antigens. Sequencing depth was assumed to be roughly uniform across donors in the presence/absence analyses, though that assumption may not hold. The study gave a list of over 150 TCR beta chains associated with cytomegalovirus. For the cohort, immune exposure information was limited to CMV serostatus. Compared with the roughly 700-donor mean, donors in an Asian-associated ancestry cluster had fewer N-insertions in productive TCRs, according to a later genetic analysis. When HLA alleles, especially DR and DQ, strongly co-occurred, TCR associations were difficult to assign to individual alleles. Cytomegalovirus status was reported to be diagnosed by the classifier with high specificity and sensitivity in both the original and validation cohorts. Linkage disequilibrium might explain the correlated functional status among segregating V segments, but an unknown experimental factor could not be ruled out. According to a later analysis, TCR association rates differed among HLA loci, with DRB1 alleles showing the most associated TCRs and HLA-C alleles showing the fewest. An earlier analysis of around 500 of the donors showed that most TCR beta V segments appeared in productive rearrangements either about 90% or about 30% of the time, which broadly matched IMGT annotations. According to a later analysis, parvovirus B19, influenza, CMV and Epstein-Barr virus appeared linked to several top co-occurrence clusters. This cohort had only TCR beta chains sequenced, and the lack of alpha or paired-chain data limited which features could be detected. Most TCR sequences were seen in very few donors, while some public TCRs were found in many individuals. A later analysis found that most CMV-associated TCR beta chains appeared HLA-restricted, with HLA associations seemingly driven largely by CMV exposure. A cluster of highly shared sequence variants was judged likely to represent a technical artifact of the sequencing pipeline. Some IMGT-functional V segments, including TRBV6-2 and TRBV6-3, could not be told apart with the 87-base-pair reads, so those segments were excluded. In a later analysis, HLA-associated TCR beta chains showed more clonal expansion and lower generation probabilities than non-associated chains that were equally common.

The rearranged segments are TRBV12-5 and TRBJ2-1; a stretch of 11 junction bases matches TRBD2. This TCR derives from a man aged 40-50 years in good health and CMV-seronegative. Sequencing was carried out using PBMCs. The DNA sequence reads TGTGCTAGTGCCCTCCGACTAGCGGGGAATGAGCAGTTCTTC. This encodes CASALRLAGNEQFF.